Listed below are T cell receptor beta chains from one sample, sequenced in a study of identical twins. TCRdb re-called the 5' RACE reads with MiXCR, one entry per CDR3 protein. This sample carries 210,000 or so distinct CDR3 sequences, about 15% of them seen once, and the ten largest clones take 40%. The data also belong to a second study, concerning T cells expressing NK-cell markers.

The sequenced material came from CD8+ T cells sorted from blood. These receptors originate from a woman aged 18 to 35 in good health. The conserved cysteine and the conserved F or W are not part of the CDR3 here.

v_call,cdr3_aa
TRBV29-1,SVDRTSMNTEAF
TRBV13,ASSATGYTEAF
TRBV20-1,SASSSGGAYEQY
TRBV13,ASSSTSGGPYEQY
TRBV10-3,AISDAPQGGWHEQF
TRBV4-1,ASTSQWGRTYTQY
TRBV11-2,ASSLVPSGSHEQF
TRBV30,AWKREQF
TRBV9,ASSPGTGLYEQY
TRBV2,ASIHVTVIGTGELF
TRBV6-2/TRBV6-3,ASTDRGSGANVLT
TRBV20-1,SARATSGPYNEQF